Listed below are T cell receptor beta chains from one sample, sequenced in a study of blood T cell repertoires in COVID-19. Clones were sequenced by immunoSEQ multiplex PCR, and TCRdb holds only the in-frame ones, with some missing. The repertoire holds 400,000 to 450,000 clones, with approximately 90% as singletons. The sequenced sample consisted of peripheral blood. The receptors originated from a man in his late teens or twenties with COVID-19, enrolled during active disease. Both conserved end residues are part of each CDR3. Each record gives: J gene, clone size, V gene, D gene, CDR3 DNA, CDR3 protein. D genes are given only for firm matches. A clone size is listed for some rows: how often the clone was seen (once, few, many), or a class if it is expanded.

J gene: TRBJ1-1
clone size: NA
V gene: TRBV9
D gene: NA
CDR3 DNA: TGTGCCAGCGGGGAAGGGGTCGGCACTGAAGCTTTCTTT
CDR3 protein: CASGEGVGTEAFF

J gene: TRBJ1-1
clone size: NA
V gene: TRBV25-1
D gene: TRBD1
CDR3 DNA: TGTGCCAGCAGTGGGGGACAGGGGAACACTGAAGCTTTCTTT
CDR3 protein: CASSGGQGNTEAFF

J gene: TRBJ2-3
clone size: NA
V gene: TRBV7-2
D gene: NA
CDR3 DNA: TGTGCCAGCAGTCAAAGCAGGCGGGGGCCGACAGATACGCAGTATTTT
CDR3 protein: CASSQSRRGPTDTQYF

J gene: TRBJ2-1
clone size: NA
V gene: TRBV4-1
D gene: NA
CDR3 DNA: TGCGCCAGCAGCAGACAAGTGGCCGACAATGAGCAGTTCTTC
CDR3 protein: CASSRQVADNEQFF

J gene: TRBJ1-6
clone size: NA
V gene: TRBV7-8
D gene: TRBD1
CDR3 DNA: TGTGCCAGCAGCTTAGGACAGGGTTATCGTTCACCCCTCCACTTT
CDR3 protein: CASSLGQGYRSPLHF

J gene: TRBJ2-1
clone size: NA
V gene: TRBV7-9
D gene: NA
CDR3 DNA: TGTGCCAGCAGCTTAAGTCGTACTAGCCGTGATGAGCAGTTCTTC
CDR3 protein: CASSLSRTSRDEQFF

J gene: TRBJ1-4
clone size: NA
V gene: TRBV6-5
D gene: TRBD1
CDR3 DNA: TGTGCCAGCAGCACCTCGGGACAGGGGACTGAAAAACTGTTTTTT
CDR3 protein: CASSTSGQGTEKLFF

J gene: TRBJ2-7
clone size: once
V gene: TRBV7-9
D gene: NA
CDR3 DNA: TGTGCCAGCAGCCGGACGGGAGAGACAAGCTCCTACGAGCAGTACTTC
CDR3 protein: CASSRTGETSSYEQYF

J gene: TRBJ2-5
clone size: NA
V gene: TRBV11-3
D gene: NA
CDR3 DNA: TGTGCCAGCAGCTTAGGAGTTTGGGAGTCCTCAGAGACCCAGTACTTC
CDR3 protein: CASSLGVWESSETQYF

J gene: TRBJ2-2
clone size: NA
V gene: TRBV18
D gene: TRBD1
CDR3 DNA: TGTGCCAGCTCACCACGGACAGGGGGACGCACCGGGGAGCTGTTTTTT
CDR3 protein: CASSPRTGGRTGELFF

J gene: TRBJ2-7
clone size: NA
V gene: TRBV6-5
D gene: TRBD1
CDR3 DNA: TGTGCCAGCAGTTATCAAGGGGGCGTCAGCTACGAGCAGTACTTC
CDR3 protein: CASSYQGGVSYEQYF

J gene: TRBJ2-7
clone size: NA
V gene: TRBV13
D gene: TRBD1
CDR3 DNA: TGTGCCAGCAGCTCGGGACAGGGCTTCGGCGAGCAGTACTTC
CDR3 protein: CASSSGQGFGEQYF

J gene: TRBJ2-7
clone size: NA
V gene: TRBV5-4
D gene: NA
CDR3 DNA: TGTGCCAGCAGTTCACAGGGCTCCTACGAGCAGTACTTC
CDR3 protein: CASSSQGSYEQYF

J gene: TRBJ1-1
clone size: once
V gene: TRBV6-1
D gene: TRBD1
CDR3 DNA: TGTGCCAGCAGTGAATCTCACAGGGGGCGGGTCACTGAAGCTTTCTTT
CDR3 protein: CASSESHRGRVTEAFF

J gene: TRBJ2-5
clone size: NA
V gene: TRBV7-9
D gene: NA
CDR3 DNA: TGTGCCAGCAGCTTAGCTTCCCTAGAGCCCCAAGAGACCCAGTACTTC
CDR3 protein: CASSLASLEPQETQYF

J gene: TRBJ2-5
clone size: NA
V gene: TRBV25-1
D gene: TRBD1
CDR3 DNA: TGTGCCAGCAGATCCGCAGGGGGTGGGGAGACCCAGTACTTC
CDR3 protein: CASRSAGGGETQYF

J gene: TRBJ1-2
clone size: NA
V gene: TRBV21-1
D gene: NA
CDR3 DNA: TGTGCCAGCAGCAATAACGGAGTAGCTAACTATGGCTACACCTTC
CDR3 protein: CASSNNGVANYGYTF

J gene: TRBJ2-1
clone size: NA
V gene: TRBV4-1
D gene: TRBD1
CDR3 DNA: TGCGCCAGCAGCCAACGGACAGGGGCGGGCTACAATGAGCAGTTCTTC
CDR3 protein: CASSQRTGAGYNEQFF

J gene: TRBJ2-7
clone size: NA
V gene: TRBV5-1
D gene: TRBD1
CDR3 DNA: TGCGCCAGCAGCTTGTCACAGGGGTCCTACGAGCAGTACTTC
CDR3 protein: CASSLSQGSYEQYF

J gene: TRBJ2-1
clone size: NA
V gene: TRBV18
D gene: NA
CDR3 DNA: TGTGCCAGCTCACCACCCGGGACTGGCTACAATGAGCAGTTCTTC
CDR3 protein: CASSPPGTGYNEQFF

J gene: TRBJ2-1
clone size: NA
V gene: TRBV6-5
D gene: TRBD1
CDR3 DNA: TGTGCCAGCAGTTATGACAGGGGACTCAACAATGAGCAGTTCTTC
CDR3 protein: CASSYDRGLNNEQFF

J gene: TRBJ2-7
clone size: once
V gene: TRBV11-3
D gene: TRBD2
CDR3 DNA: TGTGCCAGCAGCTTAGCTAGGACTAGGACGGGGACCTACGAGCAGTACTTC
CDR3 protein: CASSLARTRTGTYEQYF

J gene: TRBJ1-5
clone size: few
V gene: TRBV27
D gene: TRBD1
CDR3 DNA: TGTGCCAGCAGTTTAGAGGGGGCGAGCAATCAGCCCCAGCATTTT
CDR3 protein: CASSLEGASNQPQHF

J gene: TRBJ2-7
clone size: NA
V gene: TRBV6-5
D gene: NA
CDR3 DNA: TGTGCCAGCAGTTACTCGGGAGTCGGCGAGCAGTACTTC
CDR3 protein: CASSYSGVGEQYF

J gene: TRBJ2-7
clone size: NA
V gene: TRBV5-1
D gene: NA
CDR3 DNA: TGCGCCAGCAGCCATGGACGGGACTACGAGCAGTACTTC
CDR3 protein: CASSHGRDYEQYF

J gene: TRBJ2-7
clone size: once
V gene: TRBV27
D gene: TRBD1
CDR3 DNA: TGTGCCAGCAGTTCATTACCCTCTACAGGGGGTAAGCAGTACTTC
CDR3 protein: CASSSLPSTGGKQYF

J gene: TRBJ1-5
clone size: few
V gene: TRBV2
D gene: TRBD1
CDR3 DNA: TGTGCCAGCAGTCTTCGGACAGGGGGTAATCAGCCCCAGCATTTT
CDR3 protein: CASSLRTGGNQPQHF

J gene: TRBJ2-7
clone size: NA
V gene: TRBV12-5
D gene: TRBD1
CDR3 DNA: TGTGCTAGTGGTTTTGGGACAGGGACCCCCTACGAGCAGTACTTC
CDR3 protein: CASGFGTGTPYEQYF

J gene: TRBJ1-5
clone size: NA
V gene: TRBV3-1/TRBV3-2
D gene: TRBD1
CDR3 DNA: TGTGCCAGCAGCCAAGAATTTGTGACAGGGATCAATCAGCCCCAGCATTTT
CDR3 protein: CASSQEFVTGINQPQHF

J gene: TRBJ2-7
clone size: NA
V gene: TRBV15
D gene: TRBD2
CDR3 DNA: TGTGCCACCAGCAGAGGGGCCCCCGTTAGCGGGCCCCCCTACGAGCAGTACTTC
CDR3 protein: CATSRGAPVSGPPYEQYF

J gene: TRBJ2-2
clone size: NA
V gene: TRBV4-1
D gene: NA
CDR3 DNA: TGCGCCAGCAGCCAACCGGGACTGGGCACCGGGGAGCTGTTTTTT
CDR3 protein: CASSQPGLGTGELFF

J gene: TRBJ1-5
clone size: NA
V gene: TRBV21-1
D gene: NA
CDR3 DNA: TGTGCCAGCAGCAAAGGTCCCTGCCGGGTAAGCAATCAGCCCCAGCATTTT
CDR3 protein: CASSKGPCRVSNQPQHF

J gene: TRBJ2-3
clone size: NA
V gene: TRBV19
D gene: TRBD1
CDR3 DNA: TGTGCCAGTAGCACCGGGACAGGGGCCACGCAGTATTTT
CDR3 protein: CASSTGTGATQYF

J gene: TRBJ2-5
clone size: once
V gene: TRBV3-1/TRBV3-2
D gene: TRBD2
CDR3 DNA: TGTGCCAGCAGCCAAGGGAGTAACAGCGGGGGTGAGACCCAGTACTTC
CDR3 protein: CASSQGSNSGGETQYF

J gene: TRBJ2-2
clone size: NA
V gene: TRBV29-1
D gene: NA
CDR3 DNA: TGCAGCGTTGTAGGAGGGCACACCGGGGAGCTGTTTTTT
CDR3 protein: CSVVGGHTGELFF

J gene: TRBJ1-2
clone size: NA
V gene: TRBV29-1
D gene: NA
CDR3 DNA: TGCAGCGTCGATCAGGGTTTAGAGGGCTACACCTTC
CDR3 protein: CSVDQGLEGYTF

J gene: TRBJ2-1
clone size: NA
V gene: TRBV10-3
D gene: TRBD2
CDR3 DNA: TGTGCCATCAGTGAGTACATGGGACTAGCAATGAACGAGCAGTTCTTC
CDR3 protein: CAISEYMGLAMNEQFF

J gene: TRBJ1-5
clone size: NA
V gene: TRBV6-6
D gene: TRBD1
CDR3 DNA: TGTGCCAGCAGTCCCGGACAGGGGTTGGGTCAGCCCCAGCATTTT
CDR3 protein: CASSPGQGLGQPQHF

J gene: TRBJ1-4
clone size: once
V gene: TRBV2
D gene: NA
CDR3 DNA: TGTGCCAGCAGTGGACAGCTGCTAGTTGCAACTAATGAAAAACTGTTTTTT
CDR3 protein: CASSGQLLVATNEKLFF

J gene: TRBJ2-3
clone size: NA
V gene: TRBV14
D gene: NA
CDR3 DNA: TGTGCCAGCAGCCAAGTATTGTCAGATACGCAGTATTTT
CDR3 protein: CASSQVLSDTQYF

J gene: TRBJ1-5
clone size: NA
V gene: TRBV2
D gene: NA
CDR3 DNA: TGTGCCAGCAGTGAAGCCAGGGAGGGGGGACAGCCCCAGCATTTT
CDR3 protein: CASSEAREGGQPQHF

J gene: TRBJ1-2
clone size: few
V gene: TRBV4-1
D gene: NA
CDR3 DNA: TGCGCCAGCAGCCAAGCCACAGTTGGCTACACCTTC
CDR3 protein: CASSQATVGYTF

J gene: TRBJ1-2
clone size: NA
V gene: TRBV11-3
D gene: NA
CDR3 DNA: TGTGCCAGCAGCCGGGCGGGAGGATACGGGACCTATGGCTACACCTTC
CDR3 protein: CASSRAGGYGTYGYTF

J gene: TRBJ2-1
clone size: NA
V gene: TRBV6-6
D gene: NA
CDR3 DNA: TGTGCCAGCAGTTACTCGGGGCAAAGCTCCTACAATGAGCAGTTCTTC
CDR3 protein: CASSYSGQSSYNEQFF

J gene: TRBJ2-7
clone size: NA
V gene: TRBV5-4
D gene: NA
CDR3 DNA: TGTGCCAGCAGCTTGGTTGGTGGGAGGCCAGATGAGCAGTACTTC
CDR3 protein: CASSLVGGRPDEQYF

J gene: TRBJ2-7
clone size: NA
V gene: TRBV5-1
D gene: TRBD1
CDR3 DNA: TGCGCCAGCAGCATGGGACAGGGGTACGAGCAGTACTTC
CDR3 protein: CASSMGQGYEQYF

J gene: TRBJ2-7
clone size: NA
V gene: TRBV14
D gene: NA
CDR3 DNA: TGTGCCAGCAGCAGAGGGATTGGCTACGAGCAGTACTTC
CDR3 protein: CASSRGIGYEQYF

J gene: TRBJ2-1
clone size: NA
V gene: TRBV2
D gene: NA
CDR3 DNA: TGTGCCAGCAGCACAGGGCATTACAATGAGCAGTTCTTC
CDR3 protein: CASSTGHYNEQFF

J gene: TRBJ2-3
clone size: NA
V gene: TRBV9
D gene: NA
CDR3 DNA: TGTGCCAGCGGCCCACTAGTGATGAATACGCAGTATTTT
CDR3 protein: CASGPLVMNTQYF

J gene: TRBJ2-7
clone size: NA
V gene: TRBV6-5
D gene: NA
CDR3 DNA: TGTGCCAGCATTTACGGAGACAGTTCCTACGAGCAGTACTTC
CDR3 protein: CASIYGDSSYEQYF

J gene: TRBJ1-4
clone size: NA
V gene: TRBV12-3/TRBV12-4
D gene: NA
CDR3 DNA: TGTGCCAGCAGGCGGAGGGGTGAAAAACTGTTTTTT
CDR3 protein: CASRRRGEKLFF

J gene: TRBJ2-3
clone size: NA
V gene: TRBV2
D gene: TRBD1
CDR3 DNA: TGTGCCAGCAGCCCCGGGACAGGGGATTTGACAGATACGCAGTATTTT
CDR3 protein: CASSPGTGDLTDTQYF

J gene: TRBJ1-2
clone size: once
V gene: TRBV28
D gene: NA
CDR3 DNA: TGTGCCAGCAGAGTTACAGGAATAGGCTGGGGCTACACCTTC
CDR3 protein: CASRVTGIGWGYTF

J gene: TRBJ1-6
clone size: NA
V gene: TRBV19
D gene: NA
CDR3 DNA: TGTGCCAGTACCCGAACAGGGAGCTCCTATAATTCACCCCTCCACTTT
CDR3 protein: CASTRTGSSYNSPLHF

J gene: TRBJ2-3
clone size: NA
V gene: TRBV3-1/TRBV3-2
D gene: TRBD2
CDR3 DNA: TGTGCCAGCAGCCAGGAACTAGCGGGAGGGCTTAGGATCAGCACAGATACGCAGTATTTT
CDR3 protein: CASSQELAGGLRISTDTQYF

J gene: TRBJ2-7
clone size: NA
V gene: TRBV3-1/TRBV3-2
D gene: NA
CDR3 DNA: TGTGCCAGCAGAGACCAAGGGGCCGAGCAGTACTTC
CDR3 protein: CASRDQGAEQYF

J gene: TRBJ2-5
clone size: NA
V gene: TRBV5-1
D gene: TRBD1
CDR3 DNA: TGCGCCAGCAGCTTGGCGAGGGATTGGACAGGGCCCTATTCCCCTGAGACCCAGTACTTC
CDR3 protein: CASSLARDWTGPYSPETQYF

J gene: TRBJ1-6
clone size: NA
V gene: TRBV2
D gene: NA
CDR3 DNA: TGTGCCAGCAGGGAACGGGACACCTATAATTCACCCCTCCACTTT
CDR3 protein: CASRERDTYNSPLHF

J gene: TRBJ2-7
clone size: NA
V gene: TRBV6-5
D gene: NA
CDR3 DNA: TGTGCCAGCAAAAGGGGGAGGGCCTACGAGCAGTACTTC
CDR3 protein: CASKRGRAYEQYF